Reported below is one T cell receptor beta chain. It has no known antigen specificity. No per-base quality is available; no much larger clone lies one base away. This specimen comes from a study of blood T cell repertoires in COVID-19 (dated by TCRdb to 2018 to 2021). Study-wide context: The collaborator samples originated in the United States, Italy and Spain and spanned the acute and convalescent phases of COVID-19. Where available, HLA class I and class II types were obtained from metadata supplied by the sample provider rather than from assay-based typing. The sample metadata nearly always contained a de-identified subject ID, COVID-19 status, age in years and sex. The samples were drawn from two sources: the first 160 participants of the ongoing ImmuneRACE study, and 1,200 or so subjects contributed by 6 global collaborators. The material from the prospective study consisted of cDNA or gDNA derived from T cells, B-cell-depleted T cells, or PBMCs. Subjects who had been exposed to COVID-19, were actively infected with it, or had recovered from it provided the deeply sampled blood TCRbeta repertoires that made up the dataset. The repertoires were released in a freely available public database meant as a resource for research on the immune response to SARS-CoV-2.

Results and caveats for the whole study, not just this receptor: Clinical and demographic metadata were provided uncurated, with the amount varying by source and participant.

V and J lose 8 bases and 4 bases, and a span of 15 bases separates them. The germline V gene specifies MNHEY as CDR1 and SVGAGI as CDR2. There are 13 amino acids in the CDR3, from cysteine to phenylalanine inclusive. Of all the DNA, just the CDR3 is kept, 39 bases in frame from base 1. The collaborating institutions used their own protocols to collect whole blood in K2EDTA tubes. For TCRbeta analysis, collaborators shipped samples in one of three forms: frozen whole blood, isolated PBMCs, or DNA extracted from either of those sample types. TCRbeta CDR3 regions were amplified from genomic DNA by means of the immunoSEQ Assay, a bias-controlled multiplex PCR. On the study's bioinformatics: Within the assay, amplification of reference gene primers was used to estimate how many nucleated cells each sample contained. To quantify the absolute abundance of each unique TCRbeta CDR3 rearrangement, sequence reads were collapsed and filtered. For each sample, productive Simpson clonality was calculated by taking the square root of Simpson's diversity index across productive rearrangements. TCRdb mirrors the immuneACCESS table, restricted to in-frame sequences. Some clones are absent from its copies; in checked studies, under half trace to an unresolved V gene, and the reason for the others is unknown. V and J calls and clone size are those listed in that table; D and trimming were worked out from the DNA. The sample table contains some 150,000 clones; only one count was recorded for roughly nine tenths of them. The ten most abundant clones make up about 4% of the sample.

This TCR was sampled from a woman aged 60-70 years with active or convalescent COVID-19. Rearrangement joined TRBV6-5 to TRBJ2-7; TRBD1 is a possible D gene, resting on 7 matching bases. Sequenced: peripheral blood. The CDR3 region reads CASGRTGQYEQYF. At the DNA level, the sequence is TGTGCCAGCGGGAGGACAGGTCAGTACGAGCAGTACTTC.